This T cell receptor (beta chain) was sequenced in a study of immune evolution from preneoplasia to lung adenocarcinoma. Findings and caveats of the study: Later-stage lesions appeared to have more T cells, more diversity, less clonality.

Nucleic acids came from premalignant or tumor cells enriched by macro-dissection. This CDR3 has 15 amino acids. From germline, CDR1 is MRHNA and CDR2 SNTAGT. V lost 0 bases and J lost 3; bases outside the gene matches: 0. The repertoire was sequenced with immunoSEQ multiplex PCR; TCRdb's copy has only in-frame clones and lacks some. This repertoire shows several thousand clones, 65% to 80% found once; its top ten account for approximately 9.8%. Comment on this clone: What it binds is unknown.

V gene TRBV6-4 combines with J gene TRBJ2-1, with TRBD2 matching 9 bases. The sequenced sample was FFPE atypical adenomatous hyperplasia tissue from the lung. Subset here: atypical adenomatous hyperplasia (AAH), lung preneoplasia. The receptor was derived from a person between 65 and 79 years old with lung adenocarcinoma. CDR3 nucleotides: TGTGCCAGCAGTGACTCTAGCGGGAGCTACAATGAGCAGTTCTTC. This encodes CASSDSSGSYNEQFF.